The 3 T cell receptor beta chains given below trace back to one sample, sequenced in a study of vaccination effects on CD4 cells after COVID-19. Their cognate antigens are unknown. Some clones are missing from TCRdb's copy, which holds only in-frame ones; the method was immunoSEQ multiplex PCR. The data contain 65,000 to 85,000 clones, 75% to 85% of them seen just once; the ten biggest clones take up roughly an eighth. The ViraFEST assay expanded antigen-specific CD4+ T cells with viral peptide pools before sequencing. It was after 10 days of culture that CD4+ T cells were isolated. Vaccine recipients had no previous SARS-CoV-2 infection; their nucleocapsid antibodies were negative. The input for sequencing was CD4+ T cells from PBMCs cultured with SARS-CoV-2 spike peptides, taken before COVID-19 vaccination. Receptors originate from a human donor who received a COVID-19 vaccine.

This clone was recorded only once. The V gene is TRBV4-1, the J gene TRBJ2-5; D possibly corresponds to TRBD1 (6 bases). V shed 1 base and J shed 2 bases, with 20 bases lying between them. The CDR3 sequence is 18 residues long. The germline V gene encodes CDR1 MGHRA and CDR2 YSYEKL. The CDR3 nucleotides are TGCGCCAGCAGCCAAGGCGGCCGGGGAAGGGGGAATCAAGAGACCCAGTACTTC. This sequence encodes CASSQGGRGRGNQETQYF.

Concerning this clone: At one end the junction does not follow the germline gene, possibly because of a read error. The CDR3 here is CASSYTGTGEVF. In DNA, the CDR3 is TGTGCCAGCAGTTATACCGGGACGGGAGAGGTTTTC. The genes are TRBV6-5 and TRBJ1-2; tentative D call: TRBD1 (5 bases). Germline CDR1 is MNHEY and CDR2 is SVGAGI. The length of the CDR3 is 12 residues.

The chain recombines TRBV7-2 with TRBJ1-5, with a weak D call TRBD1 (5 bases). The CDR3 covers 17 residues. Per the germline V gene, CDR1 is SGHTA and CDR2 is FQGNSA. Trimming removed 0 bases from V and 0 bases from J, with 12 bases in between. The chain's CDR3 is CASSLAGVSYSNQPQHF. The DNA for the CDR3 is TGTGCCAGCAGCTTAGCGGGGGTCAGCTATAGCAATCAGCCCCAGCATTTT.